This T cell receptor (beta chain) stems from a study of shared clonotypes between healthy human individuals. Clones were read by immunoSEQ multiplex PCR, and TCRdb kept only the in-frame ones, dropping some. Found here are fewer than 1.8 million clones, approximately 98.5% of them singletons; the top ten hold 0.36%. Only one count was recorded for this clone. The antigen remains unidentified. Every donor, a Caucasian adult, lived in Nashville, Tennessee. Whole-study results and caveats: Naive subsets tended to show greater estimated richness than memory subsets.

The sample consisted of naive CD4+ T cells sorted from blood. Subset reported: CD45RA+ positively selected. This clonotype was sampled from a man younger than 45 in good health.

The CDR3 loop reads CASSYPQTSGYTGELFF. The CDR3 DNA reads TGTGCCAGCAGCTACCCTCAGACTAGCGGTTACACCGGGGAGCTGTTTTTT. V is TRBV7-9 and J is TRBJ2-2; TRBD2 matches at 9 bases. The ends lost 4 bases at V and 3 bases at J; junction bases unmatched: 9. The CDR3 is made up of 17 amino acids. Germline CDR1 and CDR2: SEHNR and FQNEAQ (reference sequence).